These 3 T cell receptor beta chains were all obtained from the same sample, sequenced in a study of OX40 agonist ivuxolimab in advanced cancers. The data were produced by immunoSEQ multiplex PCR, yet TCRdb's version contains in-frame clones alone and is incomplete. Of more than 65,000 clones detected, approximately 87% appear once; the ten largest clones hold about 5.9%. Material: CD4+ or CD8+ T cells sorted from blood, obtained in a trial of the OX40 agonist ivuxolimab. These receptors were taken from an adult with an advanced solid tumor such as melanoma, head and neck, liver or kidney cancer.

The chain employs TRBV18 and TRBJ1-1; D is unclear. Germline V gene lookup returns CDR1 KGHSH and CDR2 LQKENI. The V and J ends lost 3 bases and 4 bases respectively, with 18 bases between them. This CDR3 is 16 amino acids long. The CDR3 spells CASSPEVYRAPTEAFF. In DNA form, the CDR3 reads TGTGCCAGCTCACCCGAAGTCTACCGGGCCCCCACTGAAGCTTTCTTT. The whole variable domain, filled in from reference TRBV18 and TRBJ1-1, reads NAGVMQNPRHLVRRRGQEARLRCSPMKGHSHVYWYRQLPEEGLKFMVYLQKENIIDESGMPKERFSAEFPKEGPSILRIQQVVRGDSAAYFCASSPEVYRAPTEAFFGQGTRLTVV.

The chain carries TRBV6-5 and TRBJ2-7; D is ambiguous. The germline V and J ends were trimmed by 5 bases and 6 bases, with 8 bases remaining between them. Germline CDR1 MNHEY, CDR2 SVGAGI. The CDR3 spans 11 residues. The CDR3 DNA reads TGTGCCAGCAGTCGAACACGCGAGCAGTACTTC. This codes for CASSRTREQYF.

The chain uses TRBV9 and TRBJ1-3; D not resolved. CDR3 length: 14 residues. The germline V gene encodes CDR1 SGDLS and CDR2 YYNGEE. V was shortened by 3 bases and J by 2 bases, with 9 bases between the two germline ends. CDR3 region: CASSDLGTGNTIYF. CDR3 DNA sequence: TGTGCCAGCAGCGATCTGGGTACTGGAAACACCATATATTTT.